These T cell receptor beta chains were read from a single sample in a study of control samples from healthy donors and cancer patients. Produced via immunoSEQ multiplex PCR; TCRdb's table is partial and in-frame only. The table records approximately 100,000 clones, 92% of them present only once. Sample: blood. Receptor source: a human donor in good health. The donor label of this sample is uncertain. CDR3s include the opening cysteine and the closing phenylalanine or tryptophan. Fields, in order: D gene, CDR3 length, clone size, V gene, J gene, CDR3 DNA, CDR3 protein. D genes are given only for firm matches. Not all rows give a size; the values are once, few, many and, for expanded clones, a class.

-	16	-	TRBV28	TRBJ1-2	TGTGCCAGCAGTTTATTGTATTTTCGAAGAGAAGGAGGCTACACCTTC	CASSLLYFRREGGYTF
-	15	-	TRBV28	TRBJ1-4	TGTGCCAGCACCCCGGGAGGGGCTTATAATGAAAAACTGTTTTTT	CASTPGGAYNEKLFF
TRBD1	14	-	TRBV5-6	TRBJ1-3	TGTGCCAGCAGCGGACAGGGGCCCGGAAACACCATATATTTT	CASSGQGPGNTIYF
-	14	once	TRBV6-1	TRBJ1-5	TGTGCCAGCAGTGAAGCGTGGGGTGGGCAGCCCCAGCATTTT	CASSEAWGGQPQHF
TRBD1	13	-	TRBV28	TRBJ2-7	TGTGCCAGCAGTTGGGGGACAGCTTACGAGCAGTACTTC	CASSWGTAYEQYF
TRBD2	13	-	TRBV6-5	TRBJ2-7	TGTGCCAGCGCGGGGGCGGGGGGGCTTGAGCAGTACTTC	CASAGAGGLEQYF
TRBD1	15	-	TRBV30	TRBJ1-6	TGTGCCTCCACCCTAGGGGGACAGTTAAATTCACCCCTCCACTTT	CASTLGGQLNSPLHF
TRBD1	13	-	TRBV13	TRBJ2-1	TGTGCCAGCAGTCCGACAGGGATTGGTGAGCAGTTCTTC	CASSPTGIGEQFF
-	11	-	TRBV12-3/TRBV12-4	TRBJ1-2	TGTGCCAGCAGTCCAGGGGATGGCTACACCTTC	CASSPGDGYTF
-	14	once	TRBV3-1/TRBV3-2	TRBJ1-4	TGTGCCAGCAGCCAAGTCTCAGGGGATGAAAAACTGTTTTTT	CASSQVSGDEKLFF
-	15	-	TRBV21-1	TRBJ1-1	TGTGCCAGCAGCCGCACCCGGGACAAGAACACTGAAGCTTTCTTT	CASSRTRDKNTEAFF
-	16	-	TRBV11-1	TRBJ2-1	TGTGCCAGCAGCCAAAATCCCGTTAGCTCCTACAATGAGCAGTTCTTC	CASSQNPVSSYNEQFF
-	16	-	TRBV6-5	TRBJ1-1	TGTGCCAGCAGTTACACCCGTTATCCGGTGAACACTGAAGCTTTCTTT	CASSYTRYPVNTEAFF
-	13	-	TRBV10-3	TRBJ2-1	TGTGCCATCAGTGAGAACAGTATGAATGAGCAGTTCTTC	CAISENSMNEQFF
-	13	-	TRBV12-3/TRBV12-4	TRBJ1-1	TGTGCCAGCAGTTTATCAGGGGTCACTGAAGCTTTCTTT	CASSLSGVTEAFF
TRBD1	14	few	TRBV2	TRBJ1-2	TGTGCCAGCACAGGACAGGGGTATAACTATGGCTACACCTTC	CASTGQGYNYGYTF
-	16	-	TRBV2	TRBJ1-5	TGTGCCAGCAGGGGGGGGCAACTTCGGGTAGGTCAGCCCCAGCATTTT	CASRGGQLRVGQPQHF
-	14	-	TRBV12-5	TRBJ1-5	TGTGCTAGTGCCCCGTGGCAGGACAATCAGCCCCAGCATTTT	CASAPWQDNQPQHF
-	15	-	TRBV15	TRBJ1-5	TGTGCCACCAGCAGCCCCCGGAATAGCAATCAGCCCCAGCATTTT	CATSSPRNSNQPQHF
-	18	-	TRBV4-2	TRBJ2-3	TGTGCCAGCAGCCAAGATTTCCTAGCTATTTCTAGCACAGATACGCAGTATTTT	CASSQDFLAISSTDTQYF
-	18	-	TRBV4-1	TRBJ1-6	TGCGCCAGCAGCCCCTTGTGGACGGCCGGGGCCGTTGATTCACCCCTCCACTTT	CASSPLWTAGAVDSPLHF
-	16	-	TRBV30	TRBJ2-6	TGTGCCTGGAGTGTACAGGGAATCTCTGGGGCCAACGTCCTGACTTTC	CAWSVQGISGANVLTF
TRBD2	16	-	TRBV13	TRBJ2-3	TGTGCCAGCAGGGCGAATAGCGGGGGTGCCACCCATACGCAGTATTTT	CASRANSGGATHTQYF
TRBD1	15	once	TRBV4-2	TRBJ1-5	TGTGCCAGCAGCCAGGCCACAGGGGGGGGATGGCCCCAGCATTTT	CASSQATGGGWPQHF
-	13	-	TRBV6-5	TRBJ2-2	TGTGCCAGCTTTGACTCGAACACCGGGGAGCTGTTTTTT	CASFDSNTGELFF
-	12	-	TRBV21-1	TRBJ1-2	TGTGCCAGCAGCAATTTGTACTATGGCTACACCTTC	CASSNLYYGYTF
-	13	-	TRBV6-5	TRBJ2-1	TGTGCCAGCAGTTTATCCCCCTACAATGAGCAGTTCTTC	CASSLSPYNEQFF
-	14	-	TRBV12-2	TRBJ1-2	TGTGCAAGTCGCTTTCCGGGACAGGGCTATGGCTACACCTTC	CASRFPGQGYGYTF
-	13	-	TRBV19	TRBJ1-1	TGTGCCAGTGCCCGGGGACGGAACACTGAAGCTTTCTTT	CASARGRNTEAFF